This is a list of T cell receptor beta chains from one sample in a study of T cells in Graves' hyperthyroidism and ophthalmopathy. TCRdb re-analysed the multiplex PCR reads in MiXCR, keeping a single row per CDR3 protein. The sample includes 410,000 or so distinct CDR3 sequences, roughly 14% of them seen just once. Material: blood. These receptors were collected from a man in his late teens or twenties with Graves' ophthalmopathy. Both conserved end residues are part of each CDR3. D genes are given only for firm matches. Clone size is shown for a subset of rows, as once, few, many or a class of expanded clone.

. | TRBJ2-2 | few | TRBV19 | TGTGCCAGTAGTATCCGGGGGGCGCAGGCCGGGGAGCTGTTTTTT | CASSIRGAQAGELFF
. | TRBJ2-7 | many | TRBV9 | TGTGCCAGCAGCGTAGCTCCCGAATCTATAGAGCAGTACTTC | CASSVAPESIEQYF
TRBD1 | TRBJ2-3 | many | TRBV5-1 | TGCGCCAGCAGCTTAGGACAGGAGATAGGGGGTACGCAGTATTTT | CASSLGQEIGGTQYF
. | TRBJ2-2 | . | TRBV7-6 | TGTGCCAGCAGCTTAGCTTCCAGGCGGAAAGCCGGGGAGCTGTTTTTT | CASSLASRRKAGELFF
TRBD2 | TRBJ2-3 | many | TRBV27 | TGTGCCAGCAGTTTAGCGAGACTAGCGGGAGAGGGCACAGATACGCAGTATTTT | CASSLARLAGEGTDTQYF
. | TRBJ2-7 | many | TRBV2 | TGTGCCAGCAGTGTAAGATCTCACTCCTACGAGCAGTACTTC | CASSVRSHSYEQYF
. | TRBJ2-7 | many | TRBV3-1 | TGTGCCAGCAGCCAAGATTTGGGGTACTCCTACGAGCAGTACTTC | CASSQDLGYSYEQYF
. | TRBJ2-5 | . | TRBV5-5 | TGTGCCAGCAGCTTGGTGGGGGCCGGGGAGACCCAGTACTTC | CASSLVGAGETQYF
. | TRBJ2-7 | many | TRBV9 | TGTGCCAGCAGCGCCGACAGGACGGACGGTCTCCTATCTGGCGAGCAGTACTTC | CASSADRTDGLLSGEQYF
. | TRBJ2-1 | many | TRBV2 | TGTGCCAGCGGAAAGTCGGCCCCAGAGAATGAGCAGTTCTTC | CASGKSAPENEQFF
. | TRBJ2-7 | few | TRBV3-1 | TGTGCCAGCAGCCAAGCGACGTGGAACTACGAGCAGTACTTC | CASSQATWNYEQYF
. | TRBJ2-7 | . | TRBV4-1 | TGCGCCAGCAGCCAAGCAGCGACCAAGCTCCACGAGCAGTACTTC | CASSQAATKLHEQYF
. | TRBJ1-2 | many | TRBV18 | TGTGCCAGCTCACCACCCCTCGGAGGGACCTATGGCTACACCTTC | CASSPPLGGTYGYTF
. | TRBJ1-2 | . | TRBV25-1 | TGTGCCAGCAGTGAGCAGGGGTCGTCTGGCTACACCTTC | CASSEQGSSGYTF
TRBD2 | TRBJ2-7 | . | TRBV3-1 | TGTGCCAGCAGCCAAGATTGGCGGGGGGCCCCCTACGAGCAGTACTTC | CASSQDWRGAPYEQYF
TRBD2 | TRBJ2-7 | many | TRBV7-9 | TGTGCCAGCAGCTCACTAGCGGGAGCACTTCTCGAGCAGTACTTC | CASSSLAGALLEQYF